This entry lists 21 T cell receptor beta chains sequenced from one sample in a study of T cell responses to AZD1222 COVID-19 vaccine. Here immunoSEQ multiplex PCR was the method, and the copy in TCRdb shows in-frame clones only, minus some. The repertoire holds roughly 130,000 clones, with 70% to 90% as singletons. Sequencing was performed on peripheral blood, taken on day 0 of AZD1222 vaccination. These TCRs come from an adult in good health.

V usage is TRBV4-3 and J usage is TRBJ2-7, with 8 bases aligning to TRBD2. The CDR3 runs 15 residues. The V and J ends lost 1 base and 5 bases, in that order; junction bases with no gene match: 7. Germline CDR1 and CDR2: LGHNA and YSLEER. The CDR3 loop is CASSQATSGGNEQYF. The CDR3 DNA reads as TGCGCCAGCAGCCAAGCTACAAGCGGGGGTAACGAGCAGTACTTC.

The V and J genes are TRBV3-1 (or the pseudogene TRBV3-2) and TRBJ2-7; D might be TRBD2 (6 bases). From germline, CDR1 is LGHDT and CDR2 YNNKEL (reference sequence). The germline V and J ends were trimmed by 1 base and 2 bases, with 12 bases remaining between them. The length of the CDR3 is 15 residues. The CDR3 reads CASSQGSGGTYEQYF. DNA of the CDR3: TGTGCCAGCAGCCAAGGTAGCGGAGGCACCTACGAGCAGTACTTC.

This CDR3 reads CASSPGPGVADSPLHF. In DNA, the CDR3 is TGCGCCAGCAGTCCCGGACCGGGAGTGGCGGATTCACCCCTCCACTTT. The chain links TRBV4-1 to TRBJ1-6; D is ambiguous. Germline CDR1 is MGHRA and CDR2 is YSYEKL. The V and J ends lost 6 bases and 8 bases respectively, with 20 bases between them. The CDR3 is 16 residues long.

The chain employs TRBV9 and TRBJ1-4; possibly TRBD1 for D (6 bases). V lost 3 bases to trimming and J lost 0 bases, with 12 bases between them. This CDR3 contains 16 residues. Germline V lookup: CDR1 SGDLS, CDR2 YYNGEE. The chain's CDR3 is CASSDGQIATNEKLFF. DNA for the CDR3: TGTGCCAGCAGCGACGGACAGATTGCAACTAATGAAAAACTGTTTTTT.

This clone was seen only a few times. This chain links TRBV4-3 with TRBJ2-1; 7 bases fit TRBD1. V was clipped by 0 bases and J by 10 bases; unmatched bases: 3. The germline CDR1 and CDR2 sequences are LGHNA and YSLEER. CDR3 length: 13 amino acids. CDR3 in amino acids: CASSQDADREQFF. As DNA, the CDR3 is TGCGCCAGCAGCCAAGATGCGGACAGGGAGCAGTTCTTC.

The chain has TRBV7-8 and TRBJ2-7, with 13 bases lining up with TRBD2. Germline loops: CDR1 SGHVS, CDR2 FQNEAQ. The CDR3 runs to 15 residues. V gave up 5 bases and J gave up 12 bases; unmatched junction bases: 13. CDR3 amino acids: CASSAGLAGVTQRYF. The CDR3 DNA follows: TGTGCCAGCAGCGCAGGACTAGCGGGAGTCACCCAACGGTACTTC.

This clone has a single count. The chain joins TRBV4-3 to TRBJ2-7; D is undetermined. Germline V CDR1 and CDR2: LGHNA, YSLEER. This CDR3 comprises 14 residues. V lost 1 base to trimming and J lost 0 bases, with 7 bases between them. Here the CDR3 DNA reads TGCGCCAGCAGCCAAGCATCCAGCTCCTACGAGCAGTACTTC. Translated, it gives CASSQASSSYEQYF.

The genes are TRBV18 and TRBJ1-2; D is possibly TRBD1 (6 bases). Germline V gene lookup returns CDR1 KGHSH and CDR2 LQKENI. Trimming removed 6 bases at V and 5 bases at J, with 22 bases between. The CDR3 extends over 16 amino acids. CDR3 in DNA: TGTGCCAGCTCCCCAAGTTCGTCGGGGGGCGGTTATGGCTACACCTTC. Encoded protein: CASSPSSSGGGYGYTF.

The genes are TRBV5-5 and TRBJ2-7, with 10 bases lining up with TRBD2. The length of the CDR3 is 18 residues. The J segment lost 3 bases and the V segment lost 1 base, leaving 13 bases of the junction unmatched. Germline assignment: CDR1 SGHKS and CDR2 YYEKEE (reference sequence). The CDR3: CASSLTRATSGASYEQYF. In DNA, the CDR3 is TGTGCCAGCAGCTTGACCCGGGCCACTAGCGGGGCGAGCTACGAGCAGTACTTC.

This clone was counted between two and nine times. V usage is TRBV5-8 and J usage is TRBJ1-1; D is ambiguous. Germline V CDR1 and CDR2: SGHTS, YDEGEE. The V end lost 0 bases, the J end lost 3 bases, and 6 bases lay between the germline ends. The CDR3 covers 13 residues. The CDR3 DNA sequence: TGTGCCAGCAGCTTGGTACCCCACACTGAAGCTTTCTTT. It codes for CASSLVPHTEAFF.

This chain joins TRBV7-2 and TRBJ1-1, with a tentative D call TRBD1 (6 bases). CDR3 length equals 13 residues. CDR1 SGHTA and CDR2 FQGNSA come from the germline V gene. Trimming removed 1 base at V and 8 bases at J, with 11 bases between. CDR3 sequence reads: CASSLVGGAEAFF. For the CDR3, the DNA is TGTGCCAGCAGCTTAGTGGGGGGGGCCGAAGCTTTCTTT.

The chain employs TRBV18 and TRBJ2-3; D gene ambiguous. The CDR3 sequence is 14 residues long. CDR1 and CDR2 (germline): KGHSH, LQKENI. The germline V and J ends were trimmed by 0 bases and 3 bases, with 7 bases remaining between them. CDR3 nucleotides: TGTGCCAGCTCACCACCGGTCCAAACAGATACGCAGTATTTT. This sequence encodes CASSPPVQTDTQYF.

V gene TRBV4-2 combines with J gene TRBJ2-1; D is undetermined. Germline V gene lookup returns CDR1 LGHNA and CDR2 YNFKEQ. The V gene lost 0 bases and the J gene lost 5 bases, with 14 bases spanning the gap. The CDR3 consists of 16 residues. The CDR3 reads CASSQETSRTNNEQFF. DNA of the CDR3: TGTGCCAGCAGCCAAGAAACCTCTCGCACTAACAATGAGCAGTTCTTC.

The rearrangement links TRBV13 to TRBJ2-7; 11 nucleotides match TRBD2. V lost 5 bases, J lost 6 bases, and 9 bases stayed unmatched. CDR3 length: 15 residues. In germline, CDR1 is PRHDT, CDR2 FYEKMQ (reference sequence). CDR3 sequence (DNA): TGTGCCAGCAGCCCAGAAAAGACTAGCGGGACCGAGCAGTACTTC. It is translated as CASSPEKTSGTEQYF.

The chain recombines TRBV18 with TRBJ1-5; D not resolved. CDR1 and CDR2 (germline): KGHSH, LQKENI. The CDR3 has 16 residues. V was pared by 6 bases and J by 3 bases, with 18 bases between. CDR3 protein: CASSTNAGVTNQPQHF. The CDR3, as DNA: TGTGCCAGCTCGACCAATGCGGGAGTCACCAATCAGCCCCAGCATTTT.

The chain couples TRBV7-2 to TRBJ1-6, with 7 bases aligning to TRBD1. Germline V CDR1 and CDR2: SGHTA, FQGNSA. There are 14 residues in the CDR3. Trimming removed 5 bases from V and 6 bases from J; junction bases left unmatched: 4. This chain's CDR3 is CASSPGQLNSPLHF. In DNA, the CDR3 is TGTGCCAGCAGCCCGGGACAGCTTAATTCACCCCTCCACTTT.

The rearrangement joins TRBV29-1 to TRBJ1-1; D uncertain. The CDR3 spans 11 residues. The V and J ends lost 4 bases and 4 bases respectively, with 7 bases between them. CDR1 is SQVTM, CDR2 ANQGSEA, per germline. CDR3 coding DNA: TGCAGCGTTGGTCAAGGCACTGAAGCTTTCTTT. It yields the protein CSVGQGTEAFF.

The V call is TRBV18, the J call TRBJ1-3; TRBD1 agrees at 10 bases. Trimming took 3 bases from V and 0 from J; bases not matched to a gene: 5. Germline CDR1 is KGHSH and CDR2 is LQKENI. This CDR3 has 17 amino acids. CDR3 DNA: TGTGCCAGCTCACCTGGGACAGGGGCCGACTCTGGAAACACCATATATTTT. It specifies CASSPGTGADSGNTIYF.

The rearrangement uses TRBV5-1 and TRBJ2-2, with 11 bases lining up with TRBD2. Germline loops: CDR1 SGHRS, CDR2 YFSETQ. This CDR3 spans 16 amino acids. V trimming: 2 bases; J trimming: 6 bases; junction bases outside the gene matches: 6. CDR3 loop: CASSFGLAGGAGELFF. CDR3 bases: TGCGCCAGCAGCTTTGGGCTAGCGGGAGGTGCCGGGGAGCTGTTTTTT.

The chain uses TRBV2 and TRBJ1-1, with D possibly matching TRBD1 (5 bases). From germline, CDR1 is SNHLY and CDR2 FYNNEI. V was trimmed by 5 bases and J by 1 base, leaving 11 bases between them. This CDR3 is 14 amino acids long. The CDR3 protein is CASSQTTGNTEAFF. DNA for the CDR3: TGTGCCAGCAGTCAGACCACAGGGAACACTGAAGCTTTCTTT. The entire variable domain, with the rest obtained from reference TRBV2 and TRBJ1-1, is as follows: EPEVTQTPSHQVTQMGQEVILRCVPISNHLYFYWYRQILGQKVEFLVSFYNNEISEKSEIFDDQFSVERPDGSNFTLKIRSTKLEDSAMYFCASSQTTGNTEAFFGQGTRLTVV.

This clone occurred once. This chain connects TRBV5-1 to TRBJ1-2; 7 bases line up with TRBD1. With V trimmed by 4 bases and J by 4 bases, 7 bases remained unmatched. CDR3 length: 14 residues. The germline CDR1 and CDR2 sequences are SGHRS and YFSETQ. CDR3 in DNA: TGCGCCAGCAGCCAGTCGACAGGGTTCTATGGCTACACCTTC. Translation: CASSQSTGFYGYTF.